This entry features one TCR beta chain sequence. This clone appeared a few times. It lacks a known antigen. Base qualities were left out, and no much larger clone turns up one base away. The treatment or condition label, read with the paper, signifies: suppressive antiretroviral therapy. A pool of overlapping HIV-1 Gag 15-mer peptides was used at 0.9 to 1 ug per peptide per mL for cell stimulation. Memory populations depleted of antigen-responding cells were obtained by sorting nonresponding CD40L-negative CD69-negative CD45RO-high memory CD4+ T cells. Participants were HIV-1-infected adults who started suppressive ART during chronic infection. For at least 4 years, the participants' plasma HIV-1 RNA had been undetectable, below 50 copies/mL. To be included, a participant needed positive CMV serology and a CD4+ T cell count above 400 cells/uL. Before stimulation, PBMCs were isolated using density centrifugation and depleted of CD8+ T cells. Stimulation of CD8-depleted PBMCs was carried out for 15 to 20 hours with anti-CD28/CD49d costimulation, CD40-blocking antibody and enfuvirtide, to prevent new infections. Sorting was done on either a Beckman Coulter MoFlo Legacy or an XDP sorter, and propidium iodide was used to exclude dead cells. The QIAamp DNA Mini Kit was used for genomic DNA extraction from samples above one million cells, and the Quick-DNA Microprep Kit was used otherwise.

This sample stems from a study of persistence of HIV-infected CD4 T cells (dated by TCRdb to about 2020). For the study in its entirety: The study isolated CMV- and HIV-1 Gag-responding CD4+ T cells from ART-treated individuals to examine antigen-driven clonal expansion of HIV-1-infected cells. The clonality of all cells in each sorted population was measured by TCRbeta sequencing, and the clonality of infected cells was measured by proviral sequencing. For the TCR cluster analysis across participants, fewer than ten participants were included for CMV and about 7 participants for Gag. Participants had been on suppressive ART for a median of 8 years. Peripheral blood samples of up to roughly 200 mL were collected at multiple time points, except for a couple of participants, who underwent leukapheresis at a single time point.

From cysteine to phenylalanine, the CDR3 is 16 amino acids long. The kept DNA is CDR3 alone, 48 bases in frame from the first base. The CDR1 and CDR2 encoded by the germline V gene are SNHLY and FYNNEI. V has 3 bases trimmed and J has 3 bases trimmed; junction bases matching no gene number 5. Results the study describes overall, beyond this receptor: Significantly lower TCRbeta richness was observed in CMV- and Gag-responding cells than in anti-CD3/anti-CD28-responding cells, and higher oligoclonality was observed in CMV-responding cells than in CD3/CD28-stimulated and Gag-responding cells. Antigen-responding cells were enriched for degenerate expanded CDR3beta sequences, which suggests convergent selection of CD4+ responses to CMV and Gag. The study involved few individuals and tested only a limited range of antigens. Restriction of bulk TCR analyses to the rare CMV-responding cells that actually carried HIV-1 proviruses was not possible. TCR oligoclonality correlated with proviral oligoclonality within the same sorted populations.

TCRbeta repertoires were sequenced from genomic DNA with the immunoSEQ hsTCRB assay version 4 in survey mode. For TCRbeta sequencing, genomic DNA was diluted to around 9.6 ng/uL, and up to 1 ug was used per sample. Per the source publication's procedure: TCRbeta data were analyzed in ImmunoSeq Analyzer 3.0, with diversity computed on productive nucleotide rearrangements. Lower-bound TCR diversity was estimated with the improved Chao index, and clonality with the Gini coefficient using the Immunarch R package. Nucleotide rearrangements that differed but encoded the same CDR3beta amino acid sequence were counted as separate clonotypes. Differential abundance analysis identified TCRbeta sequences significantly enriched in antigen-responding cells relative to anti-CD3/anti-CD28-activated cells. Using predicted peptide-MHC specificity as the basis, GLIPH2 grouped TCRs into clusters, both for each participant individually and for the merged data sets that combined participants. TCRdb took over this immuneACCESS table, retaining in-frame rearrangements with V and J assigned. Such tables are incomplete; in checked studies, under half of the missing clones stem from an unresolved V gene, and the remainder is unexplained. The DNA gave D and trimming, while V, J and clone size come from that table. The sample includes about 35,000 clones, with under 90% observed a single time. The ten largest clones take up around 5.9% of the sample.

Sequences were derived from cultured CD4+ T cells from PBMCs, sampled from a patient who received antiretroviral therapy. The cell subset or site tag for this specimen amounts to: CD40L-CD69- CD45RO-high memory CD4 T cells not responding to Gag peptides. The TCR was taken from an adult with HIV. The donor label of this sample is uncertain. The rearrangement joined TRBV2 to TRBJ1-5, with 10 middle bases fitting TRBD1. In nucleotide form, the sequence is TGTGCCAGCAGTGAGGGGACAGGGGCATACAATCAGCCCCAGCATTTT. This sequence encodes CASSEGTGAYNQPQHF.